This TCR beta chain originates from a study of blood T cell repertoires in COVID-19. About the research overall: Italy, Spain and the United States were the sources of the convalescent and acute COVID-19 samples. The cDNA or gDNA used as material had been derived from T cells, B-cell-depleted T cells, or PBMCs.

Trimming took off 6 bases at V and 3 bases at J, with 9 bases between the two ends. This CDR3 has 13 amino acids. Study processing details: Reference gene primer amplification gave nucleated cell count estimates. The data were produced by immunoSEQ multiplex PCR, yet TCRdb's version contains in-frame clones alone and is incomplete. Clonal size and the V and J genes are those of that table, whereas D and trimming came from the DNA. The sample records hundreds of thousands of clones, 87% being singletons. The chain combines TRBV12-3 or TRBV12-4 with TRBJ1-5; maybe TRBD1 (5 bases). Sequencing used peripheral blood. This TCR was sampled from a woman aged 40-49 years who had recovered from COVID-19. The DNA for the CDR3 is TGTGCCAGCAGGCAGGGAACCAATCAGCCCCAGCATTTT. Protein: CASRQGTNQPQHF.